This TCR beta chain stems from a study of T cells after yellow fever vaccination. Study context: The authors prepared low-cell-number fractions using SMART-Seq v4 Ultra Low Input.

Study conclusions and caveats: It was the secondary response that reached its peak faster, day 5 versus 15, but it was weaker.

On this clonotype itself: What it binds is unknown.

Germline V gene lookup returns CDR1 KGHSH and CDR2 LQKENI. With 2 bases removed from V and 4 bases from J, the gap between germline ends came to 16 bases. The CDR3 totals 16 residues. Template switching by 5'RACE produced TCR cDNA, adding a universal primer site and UMIs. TCRdb reprocessed the 5' RACE reads via MiXCR and lists one record per CDR3 protein. This sample yields about 340,000 distinct CDR3 sequences, of which 7.5% to 9% are seen a single time; approximately 18% belongs to the top ten. The J gene is TRBJ2-3, the V gene TRBV18, with D possibly being TRBD1 (7 bases). The sequences come from PBMCs, collected on the day of the first yellow fever vaccination. The clonotype was recovered from a man between 18 and 29 years old who received the YFV17D yellow fever vaccine. The CDR3 bases are TGTGCCAGCTCACCAGCTCAGGGGGGCGTGGCAGATACGCAGTATTTT. Amino acids: CASSPAQGGVADTQYF.